This T cell receptor (beta chain) was sequenced during a study of tumor-infiltrating lymphocytes in localized non-small cell lung cancer. Study-level information: From each patient, both tumor and uninvolved lung, non-adjacent to tumor, were sampled.

Sequencing was performed with immunoSEQ multiplex PCR; in TCRdb, only in-frame clones are kept and a portion is missing. The table lists about 7,000 clones, around two thirds of them singletons, with less than 8.5% in the top ten. This CDR3 is 15 amino acids long. The ends were cut back, 3 bases at V and 1 base at J, with 12 bases in the middle. The germline CDR1 and CDR2 sequences are KGHSH and LQKENI. Notes on the study in general: Not all patients were TCR sequenced, owing to tissue quantity. Tumors had more T cell infiltration than uninvolved lung, per TCRbeta sequencing and CD3 counts. Each assay used a separate piece of the same tissue.

This clone was detected a few times. Its antigen is not identified. The receptor comes from a human donor with non-small cell lung cancer. Sequences were obtained from uninvolved lung tissue not adjacent to the tumor. The V gene is TRBV18, the J gene TRBJ1-1; D is uncertain. The CDR3 nucleotides read TGTGCCAGCTCACCGGATCGCCACCAGAACACTGAAGCTTTCTTT. It yields the protein CASSPDRHQNTEAFF.